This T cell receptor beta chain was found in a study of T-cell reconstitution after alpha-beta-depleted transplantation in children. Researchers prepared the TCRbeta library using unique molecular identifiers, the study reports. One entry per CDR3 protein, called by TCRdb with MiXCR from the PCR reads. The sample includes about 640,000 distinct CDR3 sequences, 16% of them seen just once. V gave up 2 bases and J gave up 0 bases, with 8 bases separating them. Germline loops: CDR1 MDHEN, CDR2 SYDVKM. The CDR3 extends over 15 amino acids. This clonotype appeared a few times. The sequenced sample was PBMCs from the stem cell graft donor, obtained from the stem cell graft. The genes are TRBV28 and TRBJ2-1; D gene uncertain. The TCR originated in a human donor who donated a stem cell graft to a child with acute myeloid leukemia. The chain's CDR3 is CASSLQLSSYNEQFF. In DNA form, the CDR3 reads TGTGCCAGCAGTTTACAGCTGAGCTCCTACAATGAGCAGTTCTTC.